These 23 T cell receptor beta chains share one sample of origin, sequenced in a study of vaccination effects on CD4 cells after COVID-19. What these receptors recognize is not known. The repertoire was sequenced with immunoSEQ multiplex PCR; TCRdb's copy has only in-frame clones and lacks some. Of 70,000 to 85,000 clones listed, more than 70% were seen once; the top ten hold roughly 1.9%. A roughly 10-day culture period preceded the isolation of CD4+ T cells. The sequencing here drew on CD4+ T cells from PBMCs cultured without peptide, taken before COVID-19 vaccination. The source is a human donor who received a COVID-19 vaccine.

The rearrangement links TRBV2 to TRBJ2-2; D unresolved. The CDR3 runs to 16 residues. CDR1 is SNHLY and CDR2 is FYNNEI in the germline V gene. The V gene lost 2 bases and the J gene lost 0 bases, with 10 bases spanning the gap. The CDR3 DNA sequence: TGTGCCAGCAGTGAAATAGGTCTATCGAACACCGGGGAGCTGTTTTTT. Its translation is CASSEIGLSNTGELFF.

CDR3: CSASGLGPQQYV. CDR3 nucleotide sequence: TGCAGTGCTAGTGGCCTGGGACCCCAGCAGTACGTC. The chain links TRBV20-1 to TRBJ2-7, with D perhaps TRBD1 or TRBD2 (5 bases each). Between the trimmed V and J ends, which lost 3 bases and 8 bases, there was a span of 14 bases. The germline gives CDR1 DFQATT, CDR2 SNEGSKA (reference sequence). The length of the CDR3 is 12 residues.

This chain uses TRBV20-1 with TRBJ2-3; D uncertain. V lost 3 bases and J 2 bases, leaving 3 bases between the germline ends. CDR1 is DFQATT, CDR2 SNEGSKA, per germline (reference sequence). CDR3 length: 11 residues. The CDR3 nucleotides are TGCAGTGCTAGGACCACAGATACGCAGTATTTT. It yields the protein CSARTTDTQYF.

This sequence joins TRBV28 and TRBJ2-2; 7 bases are a match to TRBD2. This CDR3 has 16 amino acids. CDR1 is MDHEN, CDR2 SYDVKM, per germline. V lost 7 bases to trimming and J lost 2 bases; unmatched junction nucleotides: 10. This chain's CDR3 is CASTRWGGTNTGELFF. CDR3 bases: TGTGCCAGCACCCGGTGGGGGGGGACCAACACCGGGGAGCTGTTTTTT.

The count of this clone is one. The V call is TRBV19, the J call TRBJ1-1; the D is unclear. Trimming left V 5 bases short and J 3 bases short, with 13 bases between. The CDR3 spans 14 residues. CDR1 is LNHDA and CDR2 is SQIVND in the germline V gene (reference sequence). CDR3 nucleotides: TGTGCCAGTAGTCTGAGGGTTAGGGACACTGAAGCTTTCTTT. Its protein product is CASSLRVRDTEAFF.

The chain is built from TRBV24-1 and TRBJ2-2; D is tentatively TRBD1 or TRBD2 (5 bases each). CDR3 length: 18 residues. Germline CDR1 is KGHDR and CDR2 is SFDVKD. V gave up 4 bases and J gave up 0 bases, with 17 bases separating them. CDR3 nucleotide sequence: TGTGCCACCAGTGACCCTGGGGCAGTGGAGGCGAACACCGGGGAGCTGTTTTTT. It specifies CATSDPGAVEANTGELFF.

The V call is TRBV15, the J call TRBJ1-1; D remains unclear. V lost 0 bases, J lost 0 bases, and 14 bases lay in between. CDR1 LNHNV and CDR2 YYDKDF come from the germline V gene (reference sequence). CDR3 length: 17 amino acids. CDR3: CATSRDYDEGMNTEAFF. CDR3 nucleotide sequence: TGTGCCACCAGCAGAGATTATGATGAAGGCATGAACACTGAAGCTTTCTTT.

This rearrangement joins TRBV2 to TRBJ2-2; TRBD2 matches at 16 bases. Germline V gives CDR1 SNHLY, CDR2 FYNNEI. V was pared by 3 bases and J by 3 bases, with 7 bases of the junction left unmatched. This CDR3 region has 19 residues. This CDR3 is CASSEGLAGGRGYTGELFF. CDR3 bases: TGTGCCAGCAGTGAGGGACTAGCGGGGGGGCGCGGTTACACCGGGGAGCTGTTTTTT.

The chain recombines TRBV2 with TRBJ2-7; possibly TRBD1 for D (6 bases). CDR3 length equals 14 residues. Germline-derived CDR1 and CDR2 are SNHLY and FYNNEI. Trimming took off 4 bases at V and 3 bases at J, with 13 bases between the two ends. CDR3 residues: CASSVRDKYYEQYV. As DNA, the CDR3 is TGTGCCAGCAGTGTTCGGGACAAGTACTACGAGCAGTACGTC.

The chain joins TRBV30 to TRBJ2-3; D is unclear. V lost 4 bases, J lost 2 bases, and 10 bases lay in between. This CDR3 is 13 amino acids long. The germline CDR1 and CDR2 sequences are GTSNPN and SVGIG (reference sequence). The CDR3 sequence is CAWIGYTTDTQYF. CDR3 nucleotides: TGTGCCTGGATCGGCTATACCACAGATACGCAGTATTTT.

V and J are TRBV7-3 and TRBJ2-3; the D is unclear. Germline V gene lookup returns CDR1 SGHTA and CDR2 FQGTGA. This CDR3 contains 12 residues. Deletions cut 3 bases from V and 5 bases from J, with 6 bases between. Here the CDR3 DNA reads TGTGCCAGCAGCTTGACCCAAGATACGCAGTATTTT. It specifies CASSLTQDTQYF.

The gene calls are TRBV6-5 and TRBJ2-3; 11 bases line up with TRBD1. The CDR3 covers 14 residues. V shed 6 bases, J shed 6 bases, and the junction held 5 bases outside the gene matches. Germline CDR1 reads MNHEY; CDR2 reads SVGAGI. In DNA form, the CDR3 reads TGTGCCAGCAGAGGACAGGGGGCTGGGGATACGCAGTATTTT. Protein: CASRGQGAGDTQYF.

The chain combines TRBV18 with TRBJ1-5, with TRBD1 as a possible D gene (5 bases). There are 14 residues in the CDR3. V was trimmed by 5 bases and J by 10 bases, leaving 18 bases between them. Germline loops: CDR1 KGHSH, CDR2 LQKENI. This chain's CDR3 is CASSTSTSGRPQHF. CDR3 sequence (DNA): TGTGCCAGCTCAACCTCAACTTCAGGGCGCCCCCAGCATTTT.

This clone came up once. The chain employs TRBV19 and TRBJ2-5; TRBD2 agrees at 14 bases. CDR3 length: 16 residues. After removal of 6 bases from V and 9 bases from J, the junction contained 12 bases not matched to a gene. Germline V lookup: CDR1 LNHDA, CDR2 SQIVND (reference sequence). Written as DNA, the CDR3 is TGTGCCAGTAGCCCGACTAGCGGGGGGGCTAGGAGGGCCCAGTACTTC. Encoded protein: CASSPTSGGARRAQYF.

CDR3 sequence (DNA): TGCGCCAGCAGCTTTAGTCCGGCCAGCACAGATACGCAGTATTTT. Protein sequence: CASSFSPASTDTQYF. The genes are TRBV5-1 and TRBJ2-3; D ambiguous. CDR3 length: 15 amino acids. Trimming shortened V by 2 bases and J by 0 bases, and 10 bases separated the two germline ends. Germline-derived CDR1 and CDR2 are SGHRS and YFSETQ.

The V call is TRBV29-1, the J call TRBJ1-3; D is ambiguous. Trimming took off 2 bases at V and 0 bases at J, with 8 bases between the two ends. CDR3 length equals 14 residues. Germline V CDR1 and CDR2: SQVTM, ANQGSEA. CDR3: CSVELQYSGNTIYF. In DNA, the CDR3 is TGCAGCGTTGAATTGCAGTACTCTGGAAACACCATATATTTT.

This chain connects TRBV13 to TRBJ2-3; the match to TRBD1 covers 8 bases. Trimming cost V 10 bases and J 8 bases; bases outside gene matches: 14. This CDR3 spans 14 amino acids. Germline values: CDR1 PRHDT, CDR2 FYEKMQ (reference sequence). In DNA, the CDR3 is TGTGCCACCTGTTTACAGGGGGGTAGTGGTACGCAGTATTTT. Its protein is CATCLQGGSGTQYF. The variable domain in full, completed from reference TRBV13 and TRBJ2-3, reads AAGVIQSPRHLIKEKRETATLKCYPIPRHDTVYWYQQGPGQDPQFLISFYEKMQSDKGSIPDRFSAQQFSDYHSELNMSSLELGDSALYFCATCLQGGSGTQYFGPGTRLTVL.

The V and J genes are TRBV3-1 (or the pseudogene TRBV3-2) and TRBJ1-6; 9 bases are shared with TRBD1. This CDR3 region has 14 residues. J lost 10 bases, V lost 4 bases, and 5 bases had no gene match. From germline, CDR1 is LGHDT and CDR2 YNNKEL (reference sequence). Here the CDR3 DNA reads TGTGCCAGCAGCCTAGGGACAGGGAGGTCACCCCTCCACTTT. It is translated as CASSLGTGRSPLHF.

This clone was recorded a few times. V usage is TRBV4-1 and J usage is TRBJ2-3; D may be TRBD2 (5 bases). Deletions cut 2 bases from V and 2 bases from J, with 14 bases between. Germline V gene lookup returns CDR1 MGHRA and CDR2 YSYEKL. The CDR3 spans 16 residues. For the CDR3, the DNA is TGCGCCAGCAGCCAACCGGCCCAGCGGCACACAGATACGCAGTATTTT. It yields the protein CASSQPAQRHTDTQYF.

The V call is TRBV27, the J call TRBJ1-1; 7 bases match TRBD1. Germline V gives CDR1 MNHEY, CDR2 SMNVEV (reference sequence). J lost 4 bases, V lost 3 bases, and 11 bases had no gene match. The CDR3 totals 16 residues. The DNA for the CDR3 is TGTGCCAGCAGTTTTAAAGGGGGCCCACGAGGCACTGAAGCTTTCTTT. Amino acids: CASSFKGGPRGTEAFF.

DNA of the CDR3: TGCGCCAGCAGGGACAGGACTAGCACAGATACGCAGTATTTT. It translates to CASRDRTSTDTQYF. The V gene is TRBV5-1, the J gene TRBJ2-3, with 7 bases fitting TRBD1. The germline V gene encodes CDR1 SGHRS and CDR2 YFSETQ. This CDR3 spans 14 amino acids. The J segment lost 0 bases and the V segment lost 5 bases, leaving 3 bases of the junction unmatched. Together with reference TRBV5-1 and TRBJ2-3, the CDR3 gives the full variable domain: KAGVTQTPRYLIKTRGQQVTLSCSPISGHRSVSWYQQTPGQGLQFLFEYFSETQRNKGNFPGRFSGRQFSNSRSEMNVSTLELGDSALYLCASRDRTSTDTQYFGPGTRLTVL.

This clone was observed a single time. The chain joins TRBV6-5 to TRBJ1-2; D gene uncertain. Trimming stripped 4 bases from V and 0 bases from J, with 15 bases between. The CDR3 is made up of 16 amino acids. From germline, CDR1 is MNHEY and CDR2 SVGAGI. DNA of the CDR3: TGTGCCAGCAGTTTTGGCGGAACGGCAACTAACTATGGCTACACCTTC. This gives the protein CASSFGGTATNYGYTF.

This chain connects TRBV7-9 to TRBJ1-6; 9 bases are a match to TRBD1. Germline-derived CDR1 and CDR2 are SEHNR and FQNEAQ (reference sequence). The CDR3 length is 14 residues. V shed 6 bases and J 7 bases; nucleotides not matched to a gene: 4. DNA for the CDR3: TGTGCCAGCAGAACCGGGACAGGGAATTCACCCCTCCACTTT. It specifies CASRTGTGNSPLHF.